This T cell receptor (beta chain) is from a study of regulatory T cells in long-lasting Graves disease (dated by TCRdb to 2020 to 2022). In the study overall: Newly diagnosed Graves' disease patients had taken antithyroid drugs for less than 3 months. Patients with persistent Graves' disease were compared with patients with newly diagnosed Graves' disease using TCR sequencing and RNA sequencing of peripheral blood. The study was registered as a clinical trial and conducted in China. TCR sequencing covered some 13 persistent and around 20 newly diagnosed Graves' disease patients, 33 samples in total.

The germline V gene (reference sequence) sets CDR1 to DFQATT and CDR2 to SNEGSKA. Reading from cysteine to phenylalanine, the CDR3 counts 15 amino acids. The entry retains the CDR3 DNA only, 45 bases that are in frame from base 1. The junction shows trimming of 3 bases on V and 1 base on J, plus 15 bases between the germline ends. This clonotype was detected ten times or more. Its antigen specificity is not known. Base-call qualities are not available, and no considerably larger clone is one nucleotide away. The time point label, read with the paper, signifies: newly diagnosed GD, antithyroid drugs for less than 3 months. RNA was extracted from PBMCs in TRIzol for both TCR sequencing and RNA sequencing. Graves' disease was diagnosed according to American Thyroid Association guidelines. Patients for the study were recruited at an endocrinology department in Xi'an, China. From each patient, around 9 milliliters of peripheral blood was collected into an EDTA anticoagulant tube. Ficoll Paque Plus density gradient separation was used to isolate PBMCs, and no additional T cell sorting was done. An Agilent 2100 Bioanalyzer and agarose gel were used to check RNA quality, and a NanoDrop 2000 was used to measure RNA concentration.

Here is what the overall study found, with its caveats: Patients with persistent disease shared more public clonotypes (about 2,500) than newly diagnosed patients did (roughly 970). TRBV28, TRBJ1-2 and TRBJ2-5 were preferentially used in persistent disease, while TRBV20-1 and TRBJ2-1 were favored in newly diagnosed disease. Peripheral blood alone was examined, since thyroid tissue, which constituted the primary lesion, could not be accessed. Compared with newly diagnosed patients, patients with persistent Graves' disease had lower TCR Shannon entropy and fewer highly expanded clones, which suggests clonal expansion. The authors noted that the small sample size was a limitation that may lower accuracy. Only the TCR beta chain was sequenced and analyzed.

Libraries were built with multiplex PCR. Sequenced using an Illumina HiSeq 4000. iRepertoire HTBI primers and Arm-PCR amplification of CDR3 regions were used to construct TCR beta libraries. Before sequencing, the PCR products went through gel purification. The original methods were these. Gene usage analysis of CDR3 amino acid clonotypes relied on the roughly 60 TRBV and more than twelve TRBJ segments identified across samples. COPE and FqMerger were used to merge the filtered high-quality paired reads into contigs. Contigs were aligned with BLAST to IMGT TRBV, TRBD and TRBJ reference genes, and CDR3 was defined per IMGT. Any clonotype with a frequency above 0.1% was classified as a highly expanded clone. Shannon entropy served as the measure of repertoire diversity, while the Gini coefficient captured V-J evenness. Public clonotypes were defined as clonotypes shared by more than one individual. TCRdb passed the public sequencing reads through fastp at Q25 and MiXCR, retaining productive beta sequences. CDR3 protein duplicates are merged, each entry listing the most common genes and DNA. Clone size and V and J calls follow TCRdb, not the original study. The sample table contains under 700,000 distinct CDR3 sequences; only one count was recorded for more than 15% of them. The ten largest clones take up approximately 25% of the sample.

The same sample was also used in a study of T cells in Graves' hyperthyroidism and ophthalmopathy. Taken from the second paper: Stable Graves' hyperthyroidism was defined as no progression to ophthalmopathy during 18 months of follow-up. Hyperthyroidism patients were newly diagnosed, had a disease duration of under 2 months, and were aged 18 to 65 years. The study excluded patients with uncontrolled infections, other autoimmune diseases, pregnancy or lactation. Diagnoses relied on clinical symptoms, serum thyroxine and TRAb, thyroid ultrasound and orbital computed tomography. The first round of RT-PCR for the TCR CDR3 was performed with the HTBI primer set and the Qiagen OneStep RT-PCR kit. Blood samples also contained most of the expanded thyroid clonotypes (frequency above 0.001), which suggests that blood repertoires may reflect thyroid immune responses. A model built on a 13 V-J signature distinguished ophthalmopathy from stable hyperthyroidism, reaching around 88% sensitivity and around 81% specificity in cross-validation and 80%/75% in testing. In validation, the model predicted progression to ophthalmopathy with approximately 71% sensitivity and approximately 78% specificity, a median of approximately 6.5 months before onset. To identify distinguishing TCR V-J signatures, a discovery cohort of around 100 patients was used, comprising 43 with Graves' ophthalmopathy and some 60 with stable Graves' hyperthyroidism. An independent validation cohort of about 19 hyperthyroidism patients and 17 patients who later progressed to ophthalmopathy tested prospective prediction of ophthalmopathy. The 95 to 100 discovery patients were randomly divided into training and test sets at a 7:3 ratio. In addition, the study compared T-cell repertoires in thyroid tissue and in blood from several Graves' hyperthyroidism patients. Following sampling, methimazole starting at 30 mg daily was given to hyperthyroidism patients, and high-dose intravenous methylprednisolone was given to ophthalmopathy patients. Libraries were constructed in a second round of multiplex PCR, after which size selection and purification were carried out. The libraries were sequenced on an Illumina HiSeq2000 using paired-end 100 bp reads. SOAPnuke was used to process the raw data, throwing out any read that contained adapters or uncalled bases, had a mean Phred below 15, or lacked an exact constant-primer or identifier match. High-quality paired reads were merged using COPE v1.2.5, and each unique nucleotide sequence was defined as a clonotype. MiTCR v1.1 was used to align the clonotypes against IMGT TRBV, TRBD and TRBJ reference segments. The analysis was restricted to V-J combinations with a frequency above 0.0001, which together covered about 99% of the repertoires. A TCS score was defined as the ratio between F50 (clonal expansion) and ExV (chaos), using BLOSUM62-based TCRdist between CDR3 peptides within each V-J. Welch's t-statistics and random forest reduced approximately 520 V-J features to 10 to 15, which were used in a naive Bayes classifier (R e1071). No statistical method was used to fix the sample size in advance, and group allocation was not hidden from the investigators. According to the paper, TCR Vbeta CDR3 sequencing was carried out on 120 to 150 peripheral blood samples, which came from approximately 43 ophthalmopathy, around 74 hyperthyroidism and roughly 17 progressor patients.

This receptor chain uses TRBV20-1 and TRBJ1-1; the best D guess is TRBD1, with 6 bases matching. Source: peripheral blood mononuclear cells (PBMCs), taken at new diagnosis, from a patient treated with antithyroid drugs. This sequence originates from a woman aged 35-60 years with Graves disease. Donor details come from another sample of the same person, matched by shared clones. The DNA sequence is TGCAGTGCTAGTGATCCGGGACAAAGGAACACTGAAGCTTTCTTT. It specifies CSASDPGQRNTEAFF.